Below, one T cell receptor (beta chain) is given with its context. Here immunoSEQ multiplex PCR was the method, and the copy in TCRdb shows in-frame clones only, minus some. Of some 60,000 clones in the sample, 73% were seen once. The sample belongs to a study of blood T cell repertoires in COVID-19. In the study overall: T cells, B-cell-depleted T cells, or PBMCs provided the cDNA or gDNA that served as material.

The clonotype originates from a woman aged 45-59 years with active or convalescent COVID-19. The sequenced sample consisted of peripheral blood.

The CDR3 DNA reads as TGTGCCAGCAGCAAGGACAGGGGCACCGGGGAGCTGTTTTTT. Residues: CASSKDRGTGELFF. The rearrangement uses TRBV9 and TRBJ2-2, with 9 bases lining up with TRBD1. Looked up from germline, CDR1 is SGDLS and CDR2 is YYNGEE. Losses at the gene ends were 4 bases for V and 4 bases for J; bases not matched to a gene: 2. The CDR3 is 14 amino acids.